This is a list of T cell receptor beta chains from one sample in a study of chemoradiotherapy in HPV16-positive cancers. TCRdb's copy holds only in-frame clones and misses some; the assay was immunoSEQ multiplex PCR. This table holds some 30,000 clones, roughly 80% found once. The sequencing used blood, collected from a patient who underwent chemoradiotherapy. The receptors come from a human donor with HPV-associated anogenital cancer. The CDR3 runs from the conserved cysteine through the conserved F or W. The D gene is left open where the match is weak. Clone size, where shown, is once, few, many, or a class for clones that have expanded.

>TRBJ2-2|TRBD2|TRBV30|once
TGTGCCTGGAAACGACTAGCGGGTTGGGAAGCCGGGGAGCTGTTTTTT
CAWKRLAGWEAGELFF
>TRBJ1-1|.|TRBV18|.
TGTGCCAGCTCACCACCGTCCCCAGGGGTTACGACTGAAGCTTTCTTT
CASSPPSPGVTTEAFF
>TRBJ2-3|TRBD2|TRBV5-1|.
TGCGCCAGCAGCTCCCTCGTAGCGGGGGGGGCAGATACGCAGTATTTT
CASSSLVAGGADTQYF
>TRBJ1-2|.|TRBV14|.
TGTGCCAGCAGCCCTACAAAGGCCATTTATGGCTACACCTTC
CASSPTKAIYGYTF
>TRBJ1-1|.|TRBV25-1|.
TGTGCCAGCAGTGTGAGGTTCGGGGGAATAAGCCCAGGCACTGAAGCTTTCTTT
CASSVRFGGISPGTEAFF
>TRBJ2-3|TRBD1|TRBV25-1|.
TGTGCCAGCAGTCTAGGGACAGGTTTATTTTCGGGTACGCAGTATTTT
CASSLGTGLFSGTQYF
>TRBJ2-2|.|TRBV25-1|few
TGTGCCAGCAGTGAACTTAAGGCTCCCGGGGAGCTGTTTTTT
CASSELKAPGELFF
>TRBJ1-1|TRBD1|TRBV7-8|.
TGTGCCAGCAGCTTAAAGGGGGCGGCTGAAGCTTTCTTT
CASSLKGAAEAFF
>TRBJ1-2|.|TRBV2|.
TGTGCCAGCAGTGAAAACTTAAACTATGGCTACACCTTC
CASSENLNYGYTF
>TRBJ1-1|.|TRBV19|.
TGTGCCAGTAGCGGGATACGGGGGGGGGAAGCTTTCTTT
CASSGIRGGEAFF
>TRBJ2-1|TRBD2|TRBV5-4|.
TGTGCCAGCAGCCGTCGAAGCGGGGATCGCTACAATGAGCAGTTCTTC
CASSRRSGDRYNEQFF
>TRBJ1-6|.|TRBV6-1|few
TGTGCCAGCAGTGCCCCGCCAGCGAGGAATTCACCCCTCCACTTT
CASSAPPARNSPLHF
>TRBJ1-1|.|TRBV2|.
TGTGCCAGCAGCCGACAGTTGGAAGCTTTCTTT
CASSRQLEAFF
>TRBJ2-1|TRBD1|TRBV6-1|.
TGTGCCAGCATCGATAGGGGGCACTCCTACAATGAGCAGTTCTTC
CASIDRGHSYNEQFF
>TRBJ2-5|.|TRBV30|.
TGTGCCTGGAGTAACTATCAAGAGACCCAGTACTTC
CAWSNYQETQYF
>TRBJ2-1|TRBD2|TRBV2|.
TGTGCCAGCAGTGAGACTAGCGGGGGGGCCGGTGAGCAGTTCTTC
CASSETSGGAGEQFF
>TRBJ1-1|.|TRBV19|.
TGTGCCAGCAGCTGGGAGGGGACACTGAACACTGAAGCTTTCTTT
CASSWEGTLNTEAFF
>TRBJ1-1|.|TRBV6-1|.
TGTGCCAGCAGTGAACACAGGGCCACTGAAGCTTTCTTT
CASSEHRATEAFF
>TRBJ2-2|TRBD1|TRBV5-8|few
TGTGCCAGCAGCCCAGGACAGGGGGTGAACACCGGGGAGCTGTTTTTT
CASSPGQGVNTGELFF
>TRBJ1-2|.|TRBV6-5|few
TGTGCCAGCAGTGCGGGGGGCGGGAGCTATGGCTACACCTTC
CASSAGGGSYGYTF
>TRBJ2-2|.|TRBV2|.
TGTGCCAGCTCAGCAGGGACGTGGACCGGGGAGCTGTTTTTT
CASSAGTWTGELFF
>TRBJ2-3|.|TRBV7-9|.
TGTGCCAGCAGCGGAACATGGACCTTTGCGGATACGCAGTATTTT
CASSGTWTFADTQYF
>TRBJ2-2|.|TRBV19|.
TGTGCCAGTCTCCGACAGTCGAACACCGGGGAGCTGTTTTTT
CASLRQSNTGELFF
>TRBJ1-1|.|TRBV7-6|.
TGTGCCAGCAGACATACAGCCGACACTGAAGCTTTCTTT
CASRHTADTEAFF
>TRBJ2-2|.|TRBV7-8|.
TGTGCCAGCAGCTTAGCCGAGTTGCGCACCGGGGAGCTGTTTTTT
CASSLAELRTGELFF
>TRBJ2-3|TRBD1|TRBV7-2|.
TGTGCCAGCAGCCCCCGGGACAGGGCCACAGATACGCAGTATTTT
CASSPRDRATDTQYF
>TRBJ2-2|.|TRBV5-8|.
TGTGCCAGCAGCTCCGGGACCCAGCCATTCAACACCGGGGAGCTGTTTTTT
CASSSGTQPFNTGELFF
>TRBJ2-3|.|TRBV19|.
TGTGCCAGTAGTATTTTCAGGGGTGCGAGCACAGATACGCAGTATTTT
CASSIFRGASTDTQYF
>TRBJ2-4|.|TRBV10-2|.
TGCGCCAGCACCAACCCTCTAGCCAAAAACATTCAGTACTTC
CASTNPLAKNIQYF
>TRBJ1-4|TRBD1|TRBV19|.
TGTGCCAGTAGGCAACAGGGGTCGGGTGAAAAACTGTTTTTT
CASRQQGSGEKLFF
>TRBJ2-2|.|TRBV5-4|.
TGTGCCAGCAGCTCGCGGTCAAGGCAGGGCGGCGGGGAGCTGTTTTTT
CASSSRSRQGGGELFF
>TRBJ2-3|TRBD1|TRBV15|.
TGTGCCACCAGCAGGGCAAGACAGGGCGCAGATACGCAGTATTTT
CATSRARQGADTQYF
>TRBJ1-1|.|TRBV30|.
TGTGCCTGGAGTGTACGCTTCGGGGGGAGGGGGAACACTGAAGCTTTCTTT
CAWSVRFGGRGNTEAFF
>TRBJ2-5|.|TRBV14|.
TGTGCCAGCAGCCAAGTCTATGGCGGGGTCGCCCAAGAGACCCAGTACTTC
CASSQVYGGVAQETQYF
>TRBJ1-2|TRBD1|TRBV7-2|.
TGTGCCAGCATTGGGGCAGGGGGCAAACGTGGCTACACCTTC
CASIGAGGKRGYTF
>TRBJ2-5|TRBD1|TRBV29-1|.
TGCGGCTCGAGACAGGGAAAAGAGACCCAGTACTTC
CGSRQGKETQYF
>TRBJ1-1|.|TRBV9|.
TGTGCCAGCAGCGTTCTTGACAGGATTAACACTGAAGCTTTCTTT
CASSVLDRINTEAFF
>TRBJ2-1|TRBD2|TRBV2|.
TGTGCCAGCAGCGGGACTAGCGGGGGGCTATCTGAGCAGTTCTTC
CASSGTSGGLSEQFF
>TRBJ1-3|.|TRBV5-8|.
TGTGCCAGCAGCTTGCAGGGTTTAACTGGAAACACCATATATTTT
CASSLQGLTGNTIYF
>TRBJ2-7|.|TRBV6-4|.
TGTGCCAGCATGGGGGACCACGAGCAGTACTTC
CASMGDHEQYF
>TRBJ1-2|.|TRBV14|.
TGTGCCAGCAGCCCCAGGAACCTCTATGGCTACACCTTC
CASSPRNLYGYTF
>TRBJ2-1|.|TRBV11-2|.
TGTGCCAGCAGCCTCTGGACCAACAATGAGCAGTTCTTC
CASSLWTNNEQFF
>TRBJ2-5|.|TRBV7-6|.
TGTGCCAGCAGCTTAGGCCAGGGGAGCCCCCAAGAGACCCAGTACTTC
CASSLGQGSPQETQYF
>TRBJ2-2|.|TRBV27|.
TGTGCCAGCAGTTTATTGCAGGGGGGGCTGTTTTTT
CASSLLQGGLFF
>TRBJ1-1|TRBD1|TRBV11-3|.
TGTGCCAGCAGCTTAGAATCAGGGGGCAAAGCTTTCTTT
CASSLESGGKAFF
>TRBJ2-3|TRBD1|TRBV6-1|.
TGTGCCAGCAGTGAACGCAGCAGGGGGCAAGGTACGCAGTATTTT
CASSERSRGQGTQYF
>TRBJ2-1|TRBD2|TRBV11-2|.
TGTGCCAGCAGCCCCCAGCGGGGGGGGCGGTATGAGCAGTTCTTC
CASSPQRGGRYEQFF
>TRBJ2-3|TRBD2|TRBV19|once
TGTGCCAGTAGTCCAGCGGGGGGGTCAGGTACGCAGTATTTT
CASSPAGGSGTQYF